Below, 14 T cell receptor beta chains from the same sample are listed, as sequenced in a study of OX40 agonist ivuxolimab in advanced cancers. Sequenced by immunoSEQ multiplex PCR; TCRdb stores in-frame clones only, minus some. The data hold roughly 76,000 clones, with about 87% observed a single time. The sequencing here drew on CD4+ or CD8+ T cells sorted from blood, taken in a trial of the OX40 agonist ivuxolimab. Source of these receptors: an adult with an advanced solid tumor such as melanoma, head and neck, liver or kidney cancer.

The V and J genes are TRBV19 and TRBJ2-3; the match to TRBD2 covers 8 bases. The CDR3 spans 13 residues. In germline, CDR1 is LNHDA, CDR2 SQIVND (reference sequence). Trimming at V came to 8 bases and at J to 3 bases, leaving 4 bases not matched to a gene. The CDR3: CASLGGGTDTQYF. CDR3 DNA: TGTGCCAGTTTAGGCGGGGGGACAGATACGCAGTATTTT.

The rearrangement uses TRBV7-2 and TRBJ1-2, with D unclear. The CDR3 consists of 10 residues. CDR1 is SGHTA and CDR2 is FQGNSA in the germline V gene. V lost 11 bases to trimming and J lost 5 bases, with 9 bases between them. The CDR3 is CAVSEYGYTF. In DNA form, the CDR3 reads TGTGCCGTCAGTGAGTATGGCTACACCTTC.

The chain combines TRBV27 with TRBJ1-2; TRBD1 aligns across 7 bases. The V gene's germline CDR1 is MNHEY and CDR2 SMNVEV (reference sequence). The J segment lost 5 bases and the V segment lost 5 bases, leaving 14 bases of the junction unmatched. The CDR3 contains 16 residues. The CDR3 DNA reads TGTGCCAGCAGTCCCCGACAGGGCCTTCTTCGGTATGGCTACACCTTC. Translated: CASSPRQGLLRYGYTF.

This sequence joins TRBV11-2 and TRBJ2-5, with 7 bases lining up with TRBD1. The V gene's germline CDR1 is SGHAT and CDR2 FQNNGV. The CDR3 runs 17 residues. The V segment lost 1 base and the J segment 0 bases; nucleotides outside the gene matches: 8. CDR3: CASSLGQGYPHQETQYF. CDR3 coding DNA: TGTGCCAGCAGCTTAGGACAGGGTTATCCCCACCAAGAGACCCAGTACTTC.

J is TRBJ2-4 and V is TRBV19; perhaps TRBD1 as D (6 bases). The germline V gene encodes CDR1 LNHDA and CDR2 SQIVND (reference sequence). The V and J ends lost 5 bases and 0 bases respectively, with 8 bases between them. This CDR3 spans 14 amino acids. This chain's CDR3 is CASSPGEAKNIQYF. CDR3 nucleotides: TGTGCCAGTAGTCCAGGGGAAGCCAAAAACATTCAGTACTTC.

The chain couples TRBV6-5 to TRBJ1-2, with D uncertain. From germline, CDR1 is MNHEY and CDR2 SVGAGI. Trimming shortened V by 5 bases and J by 2 bases, and 12 bases separated the two germline ends. This CDR3 contains 14 residues. DNA of the CDR3: TGTGCCAGCAGTACTGGAGGGAGCAACTATGGCTACACCTTC. Protein: CASSTGGSNYGYTF.

The gene calls are TRBV5-1 and TRBJ2-3; D call uncertain. The CDR3 consists of 12 residues. V lost 9 bases and J 2 bases, leaving 10 bases between the germline ends. Germline V lookup: CDR1 SGHRS, CDR2 YFSETQ. The CDR3 DNA sequence: TGCGCCACCCGCGAGGACACAGATACGCAGTATTTT. Translating gives CATREDTDTQYF.

This rearrangement joins TRBV28 to TRBJ2-2; no clear D. V lost 5 bases to trimming and J lost 4 bases, with 8 bases between them. The germline V gene encodes CDR1 MDHEN and CDR2 SYDVKM. The CDR3 runs to 13 residues. CDR3 sequence (DNA): TGTGCCAGCAGTGTACAGAGCACCGGGGAGCTGTTTTTT. It yields the protein CASSVQSTGELFF.

This clone came up once. The chain joins TRBV9 to TRBJ1-3; possibly TRBD1 for D (5 bases). The germline gives CDR1 SGDLS, CDR2 YYNGEE. The CDR3 runs to 17 residues. V was shortened by 4 bases and J by 0 bases, with 17 bases between the two germline ends. The CDR3 loop is CASSPETAPSSGNTIYF. Here the CDR3 DNA reads TGTGCCAGCAGCCCCGAGACAGCTCCATCCTCTGGAAACACCATATATTTT.

The chain uses TRBV28 and TRBJ1-1; weak D call: TRBD1 (5 bases). There are 15 residues in the CDR3. V shed 5 bases and J shed 2 bases, with 15 bases lying between them. Germline V CDR1 and CDR2: MDHEN, SYDVKM. CDR3: CASSITSDSNTEAFF. Here the CDR3 DNA reads TGTGCCAGCAGTATCACCTCCGACAGCAACACTGAAGCTTTCTTT.

This clone was detected a few times. This chain uses TRBV5-4 with TRBJ2-7; perhaps TRBD1 as D (6 bases). CDR1 and CDR2 (germline): SGHNT, YYREEE (reference sequence). Between the trimmed V and J ends, which lost 1 base and 2 bases, there was a span of 10 bases. The CDR3 is 14 amino acids. CDR3: CASSLRAGAYEQYF. In DNA, the CDR3 is TGTGCCAGCAGCTTGCGGGCAGGGGCCTACGAGCAGTACTTC. Complete variable domain (other parts from reference TRBV5-4 and TRBJ2-7): ETGVTQSPTHLIKTRGQQVTLRCSSQSGHNTVSWYQQALGQGPQFIFQYYREEENGRGNFPPRFSGLQFPNYSSELNVNALELDDSALYLCASSLRAGAYEQYFGPGTRLTVT.

This sequence joins TRBV28 and TRBJ2-4, with 10 bases fitting TRBD2. V shed 5 bases, J shed 0 bases, and the junction held 13 bases outside the gene matches. Germline V lookup: CDR1 MDHEN, CDR2 SYDVKM. This CDR3 contains 19 residues. CDR3 sequence (DNA): TGTGCCAGCAGTGGGGCTAGCGGGGGCGCACCTTTAGCCAAAAACATTCAGTACTTC. Translated: CASSGASGGAPLAKNIQYF.

This sequence joins TRBV2 and TRBJ1-6; 7 positions match TRBD1. This CDR3 spans 14 amino acids. The V gene end was trimmed by 2 bases and the J gene end by 5 bases; junction bases not matched to a gene: 0. CDR1 is SNHLY, CDR2 FYNNEI, per germline. For the CDR3, the DNA is TGTGCCAGCAGTGAACAGGGGGATAATTCACCCCTCCACTTT. This sequence encodes CASSEQGDNSPLHF.

The V gene is TRBV7-6, the J gene TRBJ2-1, with 12 bases that match TRBD2. The CDR3 length is 15 residues. V was pared by 6 bases and J by 7 bases, with 7 bases of the junction left unmatched. Per germline, CDR1 SGHVS and CDR2 FNYEAQ. The CDR3 is CASSPLAGGRNEQFF. The CDR3, as DNA: TGTGCCAGCAGTCCCCTAGCGGGGGGGCGAAATGAGCAGTTCTTC.